A single sample gave rise to the 15 T cell receptor beta chains below, sequenced in a study of T cell repertoires in cytomegalovirus infection. MiXCR was run by TCRdb on the reads, yielding one entry per CDR3 protein. Among around 530,000 distinct CDR3 sequences listed, approximately 15% were seen once. Sequenced material: CD8+ T cells from PBMCs. The origin of the receptors is a human donor in good health (CMV status not recorded). Some clones in this sample may be carry-over from other donors' samples.

This clonotype has at least ten counts. V and J are TRBV5-4 and TRBJ2-1; D unclear. Looked up from germline, CDR1 is SGHNT and CDR2 is YYREEE (reference sequence). The CDR3 spans 15 residues. V gave up 0 bases and J gave up 2 bases, with 9 bases separating them. In nucleotides, the CDR3 is TGTGCCAGCAGCTTGGGCCCCGATACCTACAATGAGCAGTTCTTC. This sequence encodes CASSLGPDTYNEQFF.

This clonotype came up many times. The genes are TRBV11-2 and TRBJ2-1; a possible D gene is TRBD2 (6 bases). This CDR3 has 17 residues. Trimming pared 3 bases from V and 4 bases from J, leaving 19 bases between. Germline V gene data show CDR1 as SGHAT and CDR2 as FQNNGV. The CDR3 loop is CASSFSKISGGYNEQFF. The CDR3 coding sequence is TGTGCCAGCAGCTTTTCTAAGATATCCGGGGGATACAATGAGCAGTTCTTC.

The V and J genes are TRBV15 and TRBJ1-5; possible D gene TRBD1, 6 bases. The CDR3 contains 15 residues. Germline CDR1 LNHNV, CDR2 YYDKDF (reference sequence). V was cut by 6 bases and J by 6 bases, with 18 bases left in between. CDR3: CATRVGRGAGQPQHF. Written as DNA, the CDR3 is TGTGCCACCAGAGTAGGCAGGGGCGCCGGTCAGCCCCAGCATTTT.

This clonotype turned up a few times. The rearrangement uses TRBV29-1 and TRBJ2-3; 13 positions match TRBD2. Germline V gene data show CDR1 as SQVTM and CDR2 as ANQGSEA. CDR3 length: 15 amino acids. J was trimmed by 3 bases and V by 2 bases; bases with no gene match: 2. DNA for the CDR3: TGCAGCGTTGAACCGGGACTAGCGGGGACAGATACGCAGTATTTT. As protein: CSVEPGLAGTDTQYF.

With respect to this clonotype: The conserved closing phenylalanine or tryptophan is absent in this CDR3, likely reflecting a read error. V gene TRBV19 combines with J gene TRBJ1-2, with D uncertain. The CDR3 length is 12 residues. CDR1 and CDR2 from the germline V gene are LNHDA and SQIVND (reference sequence). The DNA for the CDR3 is TGTGCCACCGAGGAGGGCTACTATGTCTACACCTAC. Its translation is CATEEGYYVYTY.

This clonotype has a count of ten or more. The chain uses TRBV7-2 and TRBJ2-3; 8 bases align to TRBD2. The germline CDR1 and CDR2 sequences are SGHTA and FQGNSA. The V gene end was trimmed by 3 bases and the J gene end by 0 bases; junction bases not matched to a gene: 5. The CDR3 is made up of 16 amino acids. The CDR3 nucleotides are TGTGCCAGCAGCTTGACTAGCGCGTCTAGCACAGATACGCAGTATTTT. Translated: CASSLTSASSTDTQYF.

The chain recombines TRBV28 with TRBJ2-3; D might be TRBD1 (5 bases). V shed 4 bases and J shed 0 bases, with 14 bases lying between them. This CDR3 has 16 amino acids. Looked up from germline, CDR1 is MDHEN and CDR2 is SYDVKM. CDR3 in DNA: TGTGCCAGCAGTTCCCCCAGGGCTTTTAGCACAGATACGCAGTATTTT. The encoded protein is CASSSPRAFSTDTQYF. The full variable domain, with the rest looked up from reference TRBV28 and TRBJ2-3, is DVKVTQSSRYLVKRTGEKVFLECVQDMDHENMFWYRQDPGLGLRLIYFSYDVKMKEKGDIPEGYSVSREKKERFSLILESASTNQTSMYLCASSSPRAFSTDTQYFGPGTRLTVL.

This clonotype was recorded a few times. V is TRBV11-1 and J is TRBJ2-7, with TRBD1 as a possible D gene (5 bases). Germline CDR1 reads SGHAT; CDR2 reads FQDESV (reference sequence). The CDR3 sequence is 13 residues long. With 3 bases removed from V and 3 bases from J, the gap between germline ends came to 9 bases. The CDR3 loop is CASSFDSLYEQYF. The CDR3 DNA sequence: TGTGCCAGCAGCTTCGACAGCCTCTACGAGCAGTACTTC.

With respect to this clonotype: This is likely a read error, given that the CDR3 carries no conserved phenylalanine or tryptophan at its end. The chain carries TRBV7-4 and TRBJ2-7; 8 bases agree with TRBD1. This CDR3 contains 15 residues. V trimming: 2 bases; J trimming: 4 bases; junction bases outside the gene matches: 7. Germline V gene sequence: CDR1 SGHVT, CDR2 SQSDAQ. The CDR3, as DNA: TGTGCCAGCAGCTTACGACAGGGGCTCTCTTACGAGCAGTACTTA. This encodes CASSLRQGLSYEQYL.

There are many counts of this clonotype. The rearrangement joins TRBV11-2 to TRBJ2-5, with TRBD1 matching over 8 bases. Germline trimming cut 6 bases from V and 1 base from J; bases unmatched to any gene: 7. Germline CDR1 reads SGHAT; CDR2 reads FQNNGV. The CDR3 loop spans 15 amino acids. CDR3 region: CASSKDRARQETQYF. The CDR3 DNA reads TGTGCCAGCAGTAAGGACAGGGCCCGCCAAGAGACCCAGTACTTC.

V gene TRBV15 combines with J gene TRBJ1-3; no clear D gene. The CDR3 is made up of 11 amino acids. Germline-derived CDR1 and CDR2 are LNHNV and YYDKDF (reference sequence). Trimming removed 5 bases from V and 4 bases from J, with 3 bases in between. DNA for the CDR3: TGTGCCACCAGCGGAGGAAACACCATATATTTT. Translating it yields CATSGGNTIYF.

V usage is TRBV9 and J usage is TRBJ2-5, with 8 bases matching TRBD2. The CDR3 has 15 amino acids. CDR1 and CDR2 (germline): SGDLS, YYNGEE. V lost 2 bases, J lost 2 bases, and 5 bases stayed unmatched. CDR3 coding DNA: TGTGCCAGCAGCGTTGACGGGGGGGTTCAAGAGACCCAGTACTTC. Translated, it gives CASSVDGGVQETQYF.

This clonotype came up many times. V usage is TRBV12-3 or TRBV12-4 and J usage is TRBJ1-5; D might be TRBD1 (5 bases). CDR3 length: 14 amino acids. The V end was cut by 7 bases, the J end by 5 bases, with 15 bases between. The CDR3 spells CASIRGAGHQPQHF. The DNA of the CDR3 is TGTGCCAGCATCCGAGGGGCAGGGCATCAGCCCCAGCATTTT.

This clonotype has at least ten counts. The chain is built from TRBV2 and TRBJ2-1; 10 bases line up with TRBD2. CDR1 is SNHLY, CDR2 FYNNEI, per germline. Losses at the gene ends were 4 bases for V and 8 bases for J; bases not matched to a gene: 8. The CDR3 totals 15 residues. CDR3 coding DNA: TGTGCCAGCAGTGTGAGAAGCGGGAGGGCCGATGAGCAGTTCTTC. It codes for CASSVRSGRADEQFF.

This clonotype was recorded at least ten times. J is TRBJ2-7 and V is TRBV7-9, with a weak D call TRBD2 (5 bases). The CDR3 consists of 12 residues. The V end was cut by 5 bases, the J end by 2 bases, with 7 bases between. The germline gives CDR1 SEHNR, CDR2 FQNEAQ (reference sequence). CDR3 in DNA: TGTGCCAGCAGCCGGGAAACCTACGAGCAGTACTTC. Its protein product is CASSRETYEQYF.